This TCR beta chain was sequenced in a study of cytomegalovirus exposure and HLA in healthy donors. General observations from the study: Researchers catalogued roughly 150 TCR beta chains as cytomegalovirus-associated. In vitro confirmation showed a few CMV-associated chains to be CMV antigen specific. High sensitivity and specificity were reportedly achieved when the classifier diagnosed cytomegalovirus status.

Details on this clone: The antigen is undetermined.

Clones were read by immunoSEQ multiplex PCR, and TCRdb kept only the in-frame ones, dropping some. The sample has under 200,000 clones, about 90% seen once. CDR1 is PRHDT and CDR2 is FYEKMQ in the germline V gene (reference sequence). Trimming took 5 bases from V and 5 from J; bases not matched to a gene: 6. CDR3 size: 16 residues. The sequenced material came from PBMCs. The chain couples TRBV13 to TRBJ2-3, with 14 bases aligning to TRBD2. The origin of this receptor is a young woman in good health and CMV-seropositive. This CDR3 reads CASSTRLAGGIDTQYF. In DNA, the CDR3 is TGTGCCAGCAGCACTCGACTAGCGGGGGGGATAGATACGCAGTATTTT.